This TCR beta chain was documented in a study of cytomegalovirus exposure and HLA in healthy donors. This clone has just one count. Trimming shortened V by 6 bases and J by 6 bases, and 16 bases separated the two germline ends. CDR1 and CDR2 (germline): MDHEN, SYDVKM. The CDR3 consists of 14 residues. With 60 Vbeta and 13 Jbeta primers, the PCR was carried out. Only in-frame clones appear in the TCRdb table, and some are missing; sequencing was by immunoSEQ multiplex PCR. The table has around 140,000 clones, roughly 75% seen once. This chain links TRBV28 with TRBJ2-3; possibly TRBD2 for D (6 bases). Sample: PBMCs. This clonotype originated in a female donor in good health and CMV-seronegative. For the CDR3, the DNA is TGTGCCAGCAGCCTTCACCCTAGCGCCGATACGCAGTATTTT. This translates into CASSLHPSADTQYF.